A single sample is the source of the 20 T cell receptor beta chains below, sequenced in a study of identical twins. One entry per CDR3 protein, called by TCRdb with MiXCR from the 5' RACE reads. The sample holds 250,000 to 350,000 distinct CDR3 sequences, around 8.8% seen once. The sample also formed part of further work on yellow fever vaccine responses in identical twins.

The sequenced sample consisted of memory (CD45RO+) T cells sorted from blood. The receptors come from a woman between 18 and 29 years old in good health.

For this clonotype: A much larger clone is a single base away; this may be a read error. This chain connects TRBV28 to TRBJ2-1, with 14 bases matching TRBD2. The length of the CDR3 is 15 residues. CDR1 and CDR2 from the germline V gene are MDHEN and SYDVKM. After removal of 6 bases from V and 10 bases from J, the junction contained 8 bases not matched to a gene. The CDR3 coding sequence is TGTGCCAGCAGGGGGGGGACTAGCGGGAGCCTAGAGCAGTTCTTC. It is translated as CASRGGTSGSLEQFF.

This clonotype was counted only a few times. V is TRBV6-5 and J is TRBJ1-2; D is undetermined. The CDR3 consists of 15 residues. V was cut by 2 bases and J by 4 bases, with 14 bases left in between. CDR1 and CDR2 (germline): MNHEY, SVGAGI. The CDR3 protein is CASSYEAGSPYGYTF. As DNA, the CDR3 is TGTGCCAGCAGTTACGAAGCCGGGAGCCCCTATGGCTACACCTTC.

This chain joins TRBV5-1 and TRBJ2-3; D may be TRBD2 (5 bases). The V gene's germline CDR1 is SGHRS and CDR2 YFSETQ. The CDR3 runs to 16 residues. With 5 bases removed from V and 4 bases from J, the gap between germline ends came to 20 bases. CDR3 nucleotide sequence: TGCGCCAGCAGTTTAGTGGAGGTTGTGGGTGCAGATACGCAGTATTTT. The encoded protein is CASSLVEVVGADTQYF.

This chain links TRBV7-2 with TRBJ2-3; D perhaps matches TRBD2 (6 bases). Between the trimmed V and J ends, which lost 5 bases and 5 bases, there was a span of 20 bases. The CDR3 totals 16 residues. Germline CDR1 SGHTA, CDR2 FQGNSA. The CDR3 nucleotides are TGTGCCAGCAGCCCCCGCAGACTAGAGGTGAGAGATACGCAGTATTTT. This translates into CASSPRRLEVRDTQYF.

This chain uses TRBV14 with TRBJ1-1, with unresolved D. In germline, CDR1 is SGHDN, CDR2 FVKESK. V was pared by 1 base and J by 3 bases, with 15 bases between. The CDR3 sequence is 16 residues long. CDR3 DNA sequence: TGTGCCAGCAGCCAAGGGTTGGTGGGCGTCGACACTGAAGCTTTCTTT. Residues: CASSQGLVGVDTEAFF.

This clonotype showed up many times. The chain is built from TRBV28 and TRBJ2-3; D is ambiguous. Germline assignment: CDR1 MDHEN and CDR2 SYDVKM. V was trimmed by 7 bases and J by 6 bases, leaving 23 bases between them. The CDR3 loop spans 16 amino acids. The CDR3 reads CASKGQQITKGDTQYF. CDR3 bases: TGTGCCAGCAAAGGCCAGCAGATCACGAAAGGGGATACGCAGTATTTT.

This sequence joins TRBV6-6 and TRBJ2-5; D may be TRBD2 (7 bases). Trimming shortened V by 5 bases and J by 5 bases, and 12 bases separated the two germline ends. Germline lookup yields CDR1 MNHNY and CDR2 SVGAGI (reference sequence). The CDR3 is 13 amino acids. CDR3 region: CASSGGGRETQYF. CDR3 nucleotide sequence: TGTGCCAGCAGTGGGGGGGGGCGGGAGACCCAGTACTTC.

The chain employs TRBV6-1 and TRBJ1-6; maybe TRBD1 (6 bases). V lost 6 bases and J 10 bases, leaving 13 bases between the germline ends. Germline V gene lookup returns CDR1 MNHNS and CDR2 SASEGT. The CDR3 contains 13 residues. In DNA, the CDR3 is TGTGCCAGCAGACTAACAGGGACGTCACCCCTCCACTTT. Translation gives CASRLTGTSPLHF.

This chain connects TRBV7-9 to TRBJ1-1; D uncertain. Germline V gene sequence: CDR1 SEHNR, CDR2 FQNEAQ (reference sequence). The CDR3 has 14 amino acids. Trimming removed 1 base from V and 0 bases from J, with 6 bases in between. Here the CDR3 reads CASSLEQLNTEAFF. The CDR3 region has the DNA TGTGCCAGCAGCTTAGAACAGTTGAACACTGAAGCTTTCTTT.

V is TRBV12-5 and J is TRBJ1-5, with 8 bases identical to TRBD1. The germline CDR1 and CDR2 sequences are LGHNT and FRNRAP. Germline trimming cut 0 bases from V and 7 bases from J; bases unmatched to any gene: 5. The CDR3 runs to 15 residues. The DNA for the CDR3 is TGTGCTAGTGGTTTGGTACAGGGGGAGGCGCAGCCCCAGCATTTT. The encoded protein is CASGLVQGEAQPQHF.

There are a few counts of this clonotype. The V gene is TRBV25-1, the J gene TRBJ1-4; the D is unclear. Trimming stripped 7 bases from V and 10 bases from J, with 13 bases between. Germline CDR1 reads MGHDK; CDR2 reads SYGVNS. This CDR3 is built from 12 residues. Written as DNA, the CDR3 is TGTGCCAGCACTACAACCGGCGGAAAACTGTTTTTT. Translation: CASTTTGGKLFF.

In this sample, this clonotype turned up a few times. V gene TRBV28 combines with J gene TRBJ2-1; 10 nucleotides match TRBD1. The CDR3 covers 16 residues. Germline CDR1 reads MDHEN; CDR2 reads SYDVKM. Trimming at V came to 3 bases and at J to 9 bases, leaving 11 bases not matched to a gene. The chain's CDR3 is CASSLGPGQGVGEQFF. The DNA for the CDR3 is TGTGCCAGCAGTTTGGGACCCGGACAGGGGGTAGGTGAGCAGTTCTTC.

Comments on this clonotype: The junction differs from germline at one of its ends, possibly a read error. The chain couples TRBV5-6 to TRBJ2-1; TRBD2 aligns across 14 bases. The CDR3 loop spans 14 amino acids. Germline assignment: CDR1 SGHDT and CDR2 YYEEEE. The CDR3 nucleotides read TGTACCAGCAGCGGCGGGACTAGCGGGGGAGAGCAGTTCTTC. This codes for CTSSGGTSGGEQFF.

This clonotype has at least ten counts. DNA of the CDR3: TGTGCCAGCAGCCCGTACCTAGGAGCGGGAGGTGGAACCGGGGAGCTGTTTTTT. Its protein product is CASSPYLGAGGGTGELFF. The rearrangement links TRBV4-2 to TRBJ2-2; 9 nucleotides align to TRBD2. J was trimmed by 5 bases and V by 4 bases; bases with no gene match: 14. The length of the CDR3 is 18 residues. Germline-derived CDR1 and CDR2 are LGHNA and YNFKEQ.

This clonotype has ten or more counts. V gene TRBV5-1 combines with J gene TRBJ2-3; D is possibly TRBD1 or TRBD2 (5 bases each). CDR1 is SGHRS, CDR2 YFSETQ, per germline. Trimming shortened V by 6 bases and J by 3 bases, and 14 bases separated the two germline ends. The length of the CDR3 is 14 residues. CDR3 residues: CASNSGTLTDTQYF. In DNA form, the CDR3 reads TGCGCCAGCAATTCCGGGACCCTAACAGATACGCAGTATTTT. The full variable domain, its missing parts supplied by reference TRBV5-1 and TRBJ2-3, is KAGVTQTPRYLIKTRGQQVTLSCSPISGHRSVSWYQQTPGQGLQFLFEYFSETQRNKGNFPGRFSGRQFSNSRSEMNVSTLELGDSALYLCASNSGTLTDTQYFGPGTRLTVL.

The chain joins TRBV5-6 to TRBJ2-3; 9 nucleotides line up with TRBD1. The V gene's germline CDR1 is SGHDT and CDR2 YYEEEE. The CDR3 has 18 residues. J was trimmed by 3 bases and V by 5 bases; bases with no gene match: 16. As DNA, the CDR3 is TGTGCCAGCAGTCAATTCGCTGGGCGGGGACAGGGTACAGATACGCAGTATTTT. Translation: CASSQFAGRGQGTDTQYF.

This clonotype was counted between two and nine times. This chain connects TRBV4-2 to TRBJ2-5, with D possibly being TRBD1 or TRBD2 (5 bases each). The CDR3 loop spans 17 amino acids. Germline V gene sequence: CDR1 LGHNA, CDR2 YNFKEQ. V was clipped by 0 bases and J by 0 bases, with 14 bases between them. The CDR3 DNA follows: TGTGCCAGCAGCCAAGATTTGGGTGGGGGTAACCAAGAGACCCAGTACTTC. Its protein product is CASSQDLGGGNQETQYF.

CDR3 amino acids: CSASPPTLGATQYF. The CDR3 DNA sequence: TGCAGTGCTAGCCCTCCTACGTTGGGCGCGACGCAGTATTTT. The chain has TRBV20-1 and TRBJ2-3; the D is unclear. Germline assignment: CDR1 DFQATT and CDR2 SNEGSKA (reference sequence). Trimming pared 3 bases from V and 9 bases from J, leaving 19 bases between. This CDR3 comprises 14 residues.

CDR3 DNA sequence: TGTGCCAGCACTAAGAGGGGGGCACTAAATAATGAGCAGTTCTTC. Its protein product is CASTKRGALNNEQFF. The chain carries TRBV6-1 and TRBJ2-1, with D possibly being TRBD1 or TRBD2 (6 bases each). The V gene's germline CDR1 is MNHNS and CDR2 SASEGT. The CDR3 covers 15 residues. Trimming took 7 bases from V and 7 from J, leaving 20 bases between them.

This clonotype occurred a few times. The V and J genes are TRBV7-3 and TRBJ2-1, with 10 bases fitting TRBD1. The CDR3 is 15 amino acids. Per germline, CDR1 SGHTA and CDR2 FQGTGA. J gave up 9 bases and V 6 bases, and 11 bases lay outside the gene matches. The CDR3 loop reads CASSLGTGVGVEQFF. CDR3 sequence (DNA): TGTGCCAGCAGTCTAGGGACAGGGGTTGGAGTTGAGCAGTTCTTC. The full variable domain, with the rest looked up from reference TRBV7-3 and TRBJ2-1, is GAGVSQTPSNKVTEKGKYVELRCDPISGHTALYWYRQSLGQGPEFLIYFQGTGAADDSGLPNDRFFAVRPEGSVSTLKIQRTERGDSAVYLCASSLGTGVGVEQFFGPGTRLTVL.